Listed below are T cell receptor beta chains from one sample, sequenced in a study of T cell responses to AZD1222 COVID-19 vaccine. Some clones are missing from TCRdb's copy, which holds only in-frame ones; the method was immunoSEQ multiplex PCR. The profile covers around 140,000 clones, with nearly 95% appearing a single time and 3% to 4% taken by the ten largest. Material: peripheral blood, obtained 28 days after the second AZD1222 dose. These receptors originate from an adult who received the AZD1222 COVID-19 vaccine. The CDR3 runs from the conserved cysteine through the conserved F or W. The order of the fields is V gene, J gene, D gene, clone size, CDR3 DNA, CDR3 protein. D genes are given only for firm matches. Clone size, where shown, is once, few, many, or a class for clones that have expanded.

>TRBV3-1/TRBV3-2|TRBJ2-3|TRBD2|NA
TGTGCCAGCAGCCAAGGGGCTAGCGGGGATACGCAGTATTTT
CASSQGASGDTQYF
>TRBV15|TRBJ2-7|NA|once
TGTGCCACCAGCAACCCCGGGCAGGGCTACGAGCAGTACTTC
CATSNPGQGYEQYF
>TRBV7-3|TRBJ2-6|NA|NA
TGTGCCAGCAGCCGGGTCTTACTCTCTGGGGCCAACGTCCTGACTTTC
CASSRVLLSGANVLTF
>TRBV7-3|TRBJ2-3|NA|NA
TGTGCCAGCAGCCCAGGGGTCGGGCGGGGCACAGATACGCAGTATTTT
CASSPGVGRGTDTQYF
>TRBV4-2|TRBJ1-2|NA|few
TGTGCCAGCAGCCAAGAAAGGAGCTATGGCTACACCTTC
CASSQERSYGYTF
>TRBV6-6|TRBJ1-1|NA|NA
TGTGCCAGCGAACCCGATATGAACACTGAAGCTTTCTTT
CASEPDMNTEAFF
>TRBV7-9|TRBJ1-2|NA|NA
TGTGCCAGCAGCTTAGAAGGTTGGGGCTACACCTTC
CASSLEGWGYTF
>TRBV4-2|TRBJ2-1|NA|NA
TGTGCCAGCAGCCAAGAATTCTCCAACAATGAGCAGTTCTTC
CASSQEFSNNEQFF
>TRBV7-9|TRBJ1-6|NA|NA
TGTGCCAGCAGCCCCTCAGGGGCCCGCATGAGCTCCTATAATTCACCCCTCCACTTT
CASSPSGARMSSYNSPLHF
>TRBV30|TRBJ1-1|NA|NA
TGTGCCTGGAGGGGGGCGTCCACTGAAGCTTTCTTT
CAWRGASTEAFF
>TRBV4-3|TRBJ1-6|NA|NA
TGCGCCAGCAGCCAAGAAGGCGGGAGTGGATCACCCCTCCACTTT
CASSQEGGSGSPLHF
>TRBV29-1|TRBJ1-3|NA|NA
TGCAGCGGCGCAGGGACATCCTCTGGAAACACCATATATTTT
CSGAGTSSGNTIYF
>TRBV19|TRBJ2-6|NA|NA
TGTGCCAGTACCGCCCAACAGATCTCTGGGGCCAACGTCCTGACTTTC
CASTAQQISGANVLTF
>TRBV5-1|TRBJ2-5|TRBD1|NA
TGCGCCAGCAGCTTGGCGGGACAGGGGGAGACCCAGTACTTC
CASSLAGQGETQYF
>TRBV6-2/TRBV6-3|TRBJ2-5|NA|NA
TGTGCCAGCAGTTACTCGAAACTAGCCTTAGAGACCCAGTACTTC
CASSYSKLALETQYF
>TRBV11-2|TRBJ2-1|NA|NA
TGTGCCAGCAGCTTAGAACGGGTCGATGAGCAGTTCTTC
CASSLERVDEQFF
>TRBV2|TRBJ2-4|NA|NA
TGTGCCAGCGCTGGGGGCATTCAGTACTTC
CASAGGIQYF
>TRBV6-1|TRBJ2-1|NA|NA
TGTGCCAGCAGTGAAACTGGGAGCTCCTACAATGAGCAGTTCTTC
CASSETGSSYNEQFF
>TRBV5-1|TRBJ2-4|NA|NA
TGCGCCAGCAGCCTCCGGGACGGAGCCAAAAACATTCAGTACTTC
CASSLRDGAKNIQYF
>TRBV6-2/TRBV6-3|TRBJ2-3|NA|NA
TGTGCCAGCAGTTACTCGTGGGGTCCAGATACGCAGTATTTT
CASSYSWGPDTQYF
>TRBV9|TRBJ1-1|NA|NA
TGTGCCAGCAGCCCCTTTGGGAGTGACACTGAAGCTTTCTTT
CASSPFGSDTEAFF
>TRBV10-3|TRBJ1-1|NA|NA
TGTGCCATCAGGGTGGGGACGGATGGGAACACTGAAGCTTTCTTT
CAIRVGTDGNTEAFF
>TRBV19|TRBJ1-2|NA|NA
TGTGCCGCCCGAGGGGGATCCTATGGCTACACCTTC
CAARGGSYGYTF
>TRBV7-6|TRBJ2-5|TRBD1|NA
TGTGCCAGCAGCTCCGGACAGGGGAGGGAGACCCAGTACTTC
CASSSGQGRETQYF
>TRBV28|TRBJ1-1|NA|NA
TGTGCCAGCAGTCCCAACCGGGACCAAGCTTTCTTT
CASSPNRDQAFF
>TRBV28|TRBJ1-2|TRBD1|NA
TGTGCCAGCACCTCCGACAGGGGTAACTATGGCTACACCTTC
CASTSDRGNYGYTF
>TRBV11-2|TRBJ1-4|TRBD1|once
TGTGCCAGCAGCGCGCAGGGGGGGACTGGAAAACTGTTTTTT
CASSAQGGTGKLFF
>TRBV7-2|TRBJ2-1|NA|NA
TGTGCCAGCGCCTCCGGGACCTCCTACAATGAGCAGTTCTTC
CASASGTSYNEQFF
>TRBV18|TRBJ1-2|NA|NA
TGTGCCAGCTCACCAAGGCAGGCCCAAGGTGGGGACTATGGCTACACCTTC
CASSPRQAQGGDYGYTF
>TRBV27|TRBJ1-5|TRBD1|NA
TGTGCCAGCAGTTTCCGAACCGGGACAGGCTCCCCCCAGCCCCAGCATTTT
CASSFRTGTGSPQPQHF
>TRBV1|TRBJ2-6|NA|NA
TGCACCAGCAGCCAAGAGAGCGGGGCCAACGTCCTGACTTTC
CTSSQESGANVLTF
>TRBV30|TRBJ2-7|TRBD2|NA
TGTGCCTGGGGCTTCGCCAGGCTAGCGGGAGTTAACGAGCAGTACTTC
CAWGFARLAGVNEQYF
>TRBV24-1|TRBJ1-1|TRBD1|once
TGTGCCACCCAAGGGACAGGGAAGACTGAAGCTTTCTTT
CATQGTGKTEAFF
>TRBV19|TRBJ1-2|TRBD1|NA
TGTGCCAGCGTTCTACAGGGGGCGCAGGGGCAGAACTGGGGCTACACCTTC
CASVLQGAQGQNWGYTF
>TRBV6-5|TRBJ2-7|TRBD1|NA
TGTGCCAGCATTACAAACCCGGGACAGTCCTACGAGCAGTACTTC
CASITNPGQSYEQYF
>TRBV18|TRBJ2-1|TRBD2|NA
TGTGCCAGCTCACAAACCCCCGGGACACGGGGACTAGCGGGGTACAATGAGCAGTTCTTC
CASSQTPGTRGLAGYNEQFF
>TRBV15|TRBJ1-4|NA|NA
TGTGCCACCAGCAGAGATCCTGGCGAAAAACTGTTTTTT
CATSRDPGEKLFF
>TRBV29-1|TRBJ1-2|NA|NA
TGCAGCGTACTCGCAGAGAGTAGTGGCTACACCTTC
CSVLAESSGYTF
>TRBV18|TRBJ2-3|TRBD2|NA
TGTGCCAGCTCACCTGGCGGGAGCGCAGATACGCAGTATTTT
CASSPGGSADTQYF
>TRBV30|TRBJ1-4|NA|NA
TGTGCCTGGAGTGCGCAGGTAACGGCTGAAAAACTGTTTTTT
CAWSAQVTAEKLFF
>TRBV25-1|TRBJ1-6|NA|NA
TGTGCCAGCAGTGGACGGAATAATTCACCCCTCCACTTT
CASSGRNNSPLHF
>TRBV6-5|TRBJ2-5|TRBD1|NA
TGTGCCAGCAGGGACAGGCGCCAAGAGACCCAGTACTTC
CASRDRRQETQYF
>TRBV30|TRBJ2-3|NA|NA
TGTGCCTGGAACCCAGTGAGAAGCACAGATACGCAGTATTTT
CAWNPVRSTDTQYF
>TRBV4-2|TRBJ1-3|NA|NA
TGTGCCAGCAGTAACGTGGACGACTCTGGAAACACCATATATTTT
CASSNVDDSGNTIYF
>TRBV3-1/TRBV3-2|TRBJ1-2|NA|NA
TGTGCCAGCAGCCATTCAGCTTCCGGAGGCGGCTACACCTTC
CASSHSASGGGYTF
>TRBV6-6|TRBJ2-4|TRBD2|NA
TGTGCCAGCACGGGGGGGCCTTCAGCCAAAAACATTCAGTACTTC
CASTGGPSAKNIQYF
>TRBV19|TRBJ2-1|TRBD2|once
TGTGCCAGTAGTATCCTAGCGGGAGGCCACAATGAGCAGTTCTTC
CASSILAGGHNEQFF
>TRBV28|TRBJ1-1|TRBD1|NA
TGTGCCAGCAGTACCCCGGACAGGAGGGGAGCTTTCTTT
CASSTPDRRGAFF
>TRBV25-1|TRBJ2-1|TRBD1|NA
TGTGCCAGCAGTGCCACCCGCATGACAGGGTACAATGAGCAGTTCTTC
CASSATRMTGYNEQFF
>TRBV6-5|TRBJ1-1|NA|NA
TGTGCCAGCAGCCGGGACGGTGAAGCTTTCTTT
CASSRDGEAFF